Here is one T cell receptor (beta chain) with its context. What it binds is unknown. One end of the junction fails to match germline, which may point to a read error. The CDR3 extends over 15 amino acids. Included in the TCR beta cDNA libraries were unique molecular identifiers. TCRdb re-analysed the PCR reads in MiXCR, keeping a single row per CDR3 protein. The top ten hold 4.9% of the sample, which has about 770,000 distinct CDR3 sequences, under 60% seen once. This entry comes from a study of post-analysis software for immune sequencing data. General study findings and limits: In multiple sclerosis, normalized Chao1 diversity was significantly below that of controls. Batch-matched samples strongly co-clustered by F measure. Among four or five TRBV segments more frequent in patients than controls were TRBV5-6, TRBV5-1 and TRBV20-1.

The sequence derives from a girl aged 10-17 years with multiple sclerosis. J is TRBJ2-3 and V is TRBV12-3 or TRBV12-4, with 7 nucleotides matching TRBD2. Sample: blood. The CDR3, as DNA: TGTGCCAGCAGTTTTGCGGGGGTCGGCACAGATGCGCAGTATTTT. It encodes CASSFAGVGTDAQYF.